The clone carrying this TCR beta chain has ten or more counts. Assay: immunoSEQ multiplex PCR; the TCRdb copy retains only in-frame clones and omits some. The sample comprises 250,000 to 300,000 clones, roughly 80% of which are singletons, and roughly 13% rests with the top ten. The data were obtained in a study of control samples from healthy donors and cancer patients. The source is a woman aged 55-75 years with lung cancer. The source material was PBMCs.

CDR3 coding DNA: TGTGCCAGTAGTCCCGCAGAGGCTGCAACTAATGAAAAACTGTTTTTT. Its translation: CASSPAEAATNEKLFF. The V call is TRBV19, the J call TRBJ1-4; D ambiguous. Germline assignment: CDR1 LNHDA and CDR2 SQIVND (reference sequence). Trimming shortened V by 5 bases and J by 0 bases, and 13 bases separated the two germline ends. The CDR3 runs 16 residues.